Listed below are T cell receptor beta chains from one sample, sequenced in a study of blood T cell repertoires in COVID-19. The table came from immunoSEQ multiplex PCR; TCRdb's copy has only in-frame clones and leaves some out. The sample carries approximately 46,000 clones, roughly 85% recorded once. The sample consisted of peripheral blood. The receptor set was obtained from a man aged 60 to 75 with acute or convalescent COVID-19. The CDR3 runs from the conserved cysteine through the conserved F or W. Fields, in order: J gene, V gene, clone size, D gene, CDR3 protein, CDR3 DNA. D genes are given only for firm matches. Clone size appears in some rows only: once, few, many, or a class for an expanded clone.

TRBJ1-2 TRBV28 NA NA CASSSMGGHNYGYTF TGTGCCAGCAGTTCAATGGGGGGGCATAACTATGGCTACACCTTC
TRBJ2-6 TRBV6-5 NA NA CASRTAPSGANVLTF TGTGCCAGCAGGACAGCCCCCTCTGGGGCCAACGTCCTGACTTTC
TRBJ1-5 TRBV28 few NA CASSLIAGVEDQPQHF TGTGCCAGCAGTTTAATCGCAGGGGTGGAGGATCAGCCCCAGCATTTT
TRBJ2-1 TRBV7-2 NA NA CASSLARGSYSYNEQFF TGTGCCAGCAGCTTAGCGCGGGGCAGTTACTCCTACAATGAGCAGTTCTTC
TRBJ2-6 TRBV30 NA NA CAWSLYRFPSGITSGANVLTF TGTGCCTGGAGTCTTTACAGGTTCCCTTCCGGTATAACCTCTGGGGCCAACGTCCTGACTTTC
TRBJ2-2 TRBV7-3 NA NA CASSSQEGARGELFF TGTGCCAGCAGCTCCCAGGAGGGGGCGCGGGGGGAGCTGTTTTTT
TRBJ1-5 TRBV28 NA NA CASSIQSSNQPQHF TGTGCCAGCAGTATCCAGTCAAGCAATCAGCCCCAGCATTTT
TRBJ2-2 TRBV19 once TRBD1 CASSIGGGGGELFF TGTGCCAGTAGTATAGGAGGGGGCGGAGGGGAGCTGTTTTTT
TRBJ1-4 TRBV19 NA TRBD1 CASSPAPDRGGKLFF TGTGCCAGTAGCCCGGCCCCGGACAGGGGTGGAAAACTGTTTTTT
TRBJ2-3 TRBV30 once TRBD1 CALGQGVSDTQYF TGTGCCCTAGGACAGGGTGTCTCAGATACGCAGTATTTT
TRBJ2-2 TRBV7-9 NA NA CASSSEGAAGELFF TGTGCCAGCAGCTCGGAGGGGGCGGCCGGGGAGCTGTTTTTT
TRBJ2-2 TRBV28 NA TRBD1 CASSKGQGFGTGELFF TGTGCCAGCAGCAAGGGACAGGGTTTCGGCACCGGGGAGCTGTTTTTT
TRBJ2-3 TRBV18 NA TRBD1 CASSAQGADTQYF TGTGCCAGCTCAGCACAGGGGGCCGATACGCAGTATTTT
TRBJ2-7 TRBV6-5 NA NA CASRPGQSYEQYF TGTGCCAGCAGACCAGGACAGTCCTACGAGCAGTACTTC
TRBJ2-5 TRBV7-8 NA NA CASSLELAQVTQYF TGTGCCAGCAGCTTAGAGTTGGCGCAGGTGACCCAGTACTTC
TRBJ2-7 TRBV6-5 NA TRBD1 CASSYSGQGYYEQYF TGTGCCAGCAGTTACTCGGGACAGGGGTACTACGAGCAGTACTTC
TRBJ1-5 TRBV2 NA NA CASSEIRDYSNQPQHF TGTGCCAGCAGTGAAATAAGGGACTATAGCAATCAGCCCCAGCATTTT
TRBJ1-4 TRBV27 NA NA CASSVQGLTNEKLFF TGTGCCAGCAGTGTACAGGGTTTGACTAATGAAAAACTGTTTTTT
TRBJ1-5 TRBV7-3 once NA CASSLRGGSNQPQHF TGTGCCAGCAGCTTACGGGGAGGAAGCAATCAGCCCCAGCATTTT
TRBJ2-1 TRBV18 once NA CASSPFRAYNEQFF TGTGCCAGCTCACCCTTTCGCGCCTACAATGAGCAGTTCTTC
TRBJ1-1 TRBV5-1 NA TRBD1 CASSPGTGLTEAFF TGCGCCAGCAGCCCCGGGACAGGGCTTACTGAAGCTTTCTTT
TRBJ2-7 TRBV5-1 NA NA CASSLDLGVGYEQYF TGCGCCAGCAGCTTGGATTTAGGGGTTGGCTACGAGCAGTACTTC
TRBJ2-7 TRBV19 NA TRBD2 CATARGGAYEQYF TGTGCCACCGCTCGGGGGGGAGCCTACGAGCAGTACTTC
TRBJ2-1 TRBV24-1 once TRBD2 CATSDSTPASGLYNEQFF TGTGCCACCAGTGATTCCACCCCGGCTAGCGGACTCTACAATGAGCAGTTCTTC
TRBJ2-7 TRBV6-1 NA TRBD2 CASGGASGRRSYEQYF TGTGCCAGCGGTGGGGCTAGCGGGCGCCGCTCCTACGAGCAGTACTTC
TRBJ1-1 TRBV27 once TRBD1 CASSLSTGKNTEAFF TGTGCCAGCAGTTTATCGACAGGGAAGAACACTGAAGCTTTCTTT
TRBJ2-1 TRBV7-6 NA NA CASSLELPTGYNEQFF TGTGCCAGCAGCTTAGAACTCCCCACGGGGTACAATGAGCAGTTCTTC
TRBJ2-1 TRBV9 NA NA CASSVGIAGSFHEQFF TGTGCCAGCAGCGTAGGGATTGCGGGGTCGTTCCATGAGCAGTTCTTC
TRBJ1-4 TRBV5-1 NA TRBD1 CASSSLPGQETNEKLFF TGCGCCAGCAGCTCCCTGCCGGGACAGGAGACTAATGAAAAACTGTTTTTT
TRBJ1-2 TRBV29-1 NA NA CSVSQGGIVNGYTF TGCAGCGTTTCTCAGGGAGGAATTGTTAATGGCTACACCTTC
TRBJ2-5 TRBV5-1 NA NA CASSLTIVETGETQYF TGCGCCAGCAGCTTGACTATAGTTGAGACGGGAGAGACCCAGTACTTC
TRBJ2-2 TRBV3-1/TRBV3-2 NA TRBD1 CASSQLRQGAYTGELFF TGTGCCAGCAGCCAACTTCGACAGGGGGCGTACACCGGGGAGCTGTTTTTT
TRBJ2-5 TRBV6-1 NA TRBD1 CASSEAWDRFQETQYF TGTGCCAGCAGTGAAGCCTGGGACAGATTCCAAGAGACCCAGTACTTC
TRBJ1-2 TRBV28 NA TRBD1 CACYRGQMYGYTF TGTGCGTGCTACAGGGGCCAAATGTATGGCTACACCTTC
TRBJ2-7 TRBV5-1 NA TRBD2 CASSLGEVAGGYEQYF TGCGCCAGCAGCTTGGGTGAAGTAGCGGGAGGCTACGAGCAGTACTTC
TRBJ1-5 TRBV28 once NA CASGPGGGNQPQHF TGTGCCAGCGGCCCGGGGGGGGGCAATCAGCCCCAGCATTTT
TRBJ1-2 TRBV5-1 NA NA CASSRGGIYGYTF TGCGCCAGCAGCCGCGGGGGCATCTATGGCTACACCTTC
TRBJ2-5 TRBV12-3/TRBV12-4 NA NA CASSSRETQYF TGTGCCAGCAGTTCTCGAGAGACCCAGTACTTC
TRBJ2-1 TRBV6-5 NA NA CASSYNARGNEQFF TGTGCCAGCAGTTACAATGCTCGGGGCAATGAGCAGTTCTTC
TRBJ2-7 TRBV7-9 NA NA CASSLVVSEQYF TGTGCCAGCAGCTTAGTTGTCTCCGAGCAGTACTTC
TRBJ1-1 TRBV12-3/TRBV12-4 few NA CASSLGLNTEAFF TGTGCCAGCAGTTTGGGGCTGAACACTGAAGCTTTCTTT
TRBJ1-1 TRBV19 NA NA CATGDTEAFF TGTGCCACCGGGGATACTGAAGCTTTCTTT
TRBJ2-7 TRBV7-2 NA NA CASSRSGPYEQYF TGTGCCAGCAGCCGGAGCGGTCCCTACGAGCAGTACTTC
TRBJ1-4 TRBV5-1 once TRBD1 CASSRQGDDEKLFF TGCGCCAGCAGCCGACAGGGGGACGATGAAAAACTGTTTTTT
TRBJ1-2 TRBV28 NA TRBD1 CASSSRDSEYGYTF TGTGCCAGCAGTTCCCGGGACAGTGAATATGGCTACACCTTC
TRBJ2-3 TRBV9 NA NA CASSVDGRGTDTQYF TGTGCCAGCAGCGTAGATGGCAGGGGCACAGATACGCAGTATTTT
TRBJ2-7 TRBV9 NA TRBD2 CASTSGSDPSYEQYF TGTGCCAGCACCAGCGGGAGTGACCCCTCCTACGAGCAGTACTTC
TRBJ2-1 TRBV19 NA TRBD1 CASSIPGQGGEQFF TGTGCCAGTAGTATCCCAGGACAGGGGGGTGAGCAGTTCTTC
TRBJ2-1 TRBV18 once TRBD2 CASSQAAGVGEQFF TGTGCCAGCTCCCAAGCAGCGGGAGTGGGGGAGCAGTTCTTC
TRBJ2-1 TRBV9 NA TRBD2 CASSVDGREGAYNEQFF TGTGCCAGCAGCGTAGACGGGCGGGAGGGGGCTTACAATGAGCAGTTCTTC
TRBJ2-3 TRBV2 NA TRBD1 CASGGQGAGTDTQYF TGTGCCAGTGGGGGGCAGGGGGCCGGCACAGATACGCAGTATTTT
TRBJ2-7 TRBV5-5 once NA CASSLTPEDEQYF TGTGCCAGCAGCTTAACCCCCGAGGACGAGCAGTACTTC